This T cell receptor (beta chain) was sequenced in a study of OX40 agonist ivuxolimab in advanced cancers. Study background: 40% to 50% of patients had received prior checkpoint inhibitor therapy.

TCRdb's table, derived via immunoSEQ multiplex PCR, lists solely in-frame clones and lacks some. This table holds some 35,000 clones, less than 80% found once. This CDR3 has 14 amino acids. Germline-derived CDR1 and CDR2 are SEHNR and FQNEAQ (reference sequence). Trimming removed 0 bases at V and 4 bases at J, with 9 bases between. The gene calls are TRBV7-9 and TRBJ1-1; D is ambiguous. This TCR came from an adult with an advanced solid tumor such as melanoma, head and neck, liver or kidney cancer. This sample comprised CD4+ or CD8+ T cells sorted from blood, obtained in a trial of the OX40 agonist ivuxolimab. CDR3 loop: CASSLAPGSTEAFF. CDR3 DNA sequence: TGTGCCAGCAGCTTAGCCCCGGGGTCCACTGAAGCTTTCTTT.